This section outlines one TCR beta chain sequence together with its context. Profiled with immunoSEQ multiplex PCR; TCRdb holds only in-frame clones, not every one. The data contain tens of thousands of clones, around 87% of them seen just once; the ten biggest clones take up about 1.5%. CDR3 length: 14 amino acids. In germline, CDR1 is MNHEY, CDR2 SMNVEV (reference sequence). V lost 7 bases to trimming and J lost 6 bases, with 18 bases between them. The data were obtained in a study of OX40 agonist ivuxolimab in advanced cancers. The source material was CD4+ or CD8+ T cells sorted from blood, sampled in a trial of the OX40 agonist ivuxolimab. The chain links TRBV27 to TRBJ1-1; D possibly corresponds to TRBD1 (6 bases). This TCR derives from an adult with an advanced solid tumor such as melanoma, head and neck, liver or kidney cancer. CDR3 DNA: TGTGCCAGCAAACGGACAGAGATATCCTCTGAAGCTTTCTTT. Protein product: CASKRTEISSEAFF.